Here is one T cell receptor beta chain with its context. Its antigen is still unknown. The sample holds no much larger clone one base away, and base qualities are not on file. The 40 or so donors, aged about 6 to 95 years, were systemically healthy Caucasian individuals from Russia. Each donor gave around 9.8 milliliters of peripheral blood, collected into EDTA-treated Vacutainer tubes. PBMCs were isolated by Ficoll-Paque density-gradient centrifugation, with at least 7 million obtained per sample. Trizol reagent was used to extract total RNA from the PBMCs, yielding at least 5.5 micrograms per sample. Naive CD45RAhigh/CD27high T cell percentages were measured by flow cytometry on a PBMC aliquot from every donor. The sample comes from a study of blood T cells in healthy people across ages (dated by TCRdb to about 2015). Context from the whole study: In model experiments, roughly one uniquely barcoded TCR beta cDNA molecule per two T cells was captured by template switching. The donors were split into four age groups: young (average about 15 years), middle-aged (39), aged (roughly 68) and long-lived (over 75). The study analyzed two additional independent replicas of 1 million unique cDNA reads from the same blood draw for two donors, one aged 18 to 29 and one aged 80 or older. To avoid experimental bias, donors of different ages were randomly spread across the sequencing lanes. Age-related changes in TCR beta repertoire diversity were measured in the study by deep sequencing normalized with unique cDNA molecular identifiers. Study-level results and caveats: A strong correlation was found between observed TCR beta diversity and the percentage of naive T cells measured by flow cytometry. As age increased, observed TCR beta diversity per million T cells dropped in a roughly linear way, and a significant reduction was already evident by age around 41. Total diversity estimates from one million sequenced T cells were considered lower bounds and underestimates. Conclusive comparison of naive and antigen-experienced compartments was prevented by the profiling of bulk unsorted PBMCs. Donor CMV infection status was unknown, potentially confounding age-related changes in expanded clonotypes. Compared with the aged group, the long-lived group had more naive CD4+ T cells, fewer expanded clones and increased TCR diversity, a pattern suggesting age selection.

Library creation used 5' RACE. TCRdb records Illumina HiSeq 2500 as the sequencer. A second PCR of about 6 to 11 cycles was performed with a sample-barcoded 5' primer and a J-beta primer mix. Each TCR beta cDNA molecule received a unique molecular identifier from a template-switch 5' adaptor carrying 12 random nucleotides. At least 2.5 million CDR3-containing paired-end reads were obtained from each sample. The Mint cDNA synthesis kit, primed by a TRBC-specific oligonucleotide, was used to synthesize first-strand cDNA from all RNA. All cDNA was treated with uracil-DNA glycosylase and then went through a first 18-cycle PCR with the universal primers M1SS and BC2_uni_R. Per the original workflow: Normalization of each sample was performed by random selection of 1 million high-quality reads, each carrying a distinct molecular identifier. Instead of being binned into consensus sequences, reads that shared molecular identifiers were thrown out. MiTCR, set to a Q25 quality threshold and the strictest error-elimination algorithm, was used for CDR3 identification, clonotype clustering and error correction. A nonparametric unseen species model with Euler transformation was used to estimate a lower bound on total TCR beta diversity. In TCRdb, the public reads were trimmed at Q25 with fastp and aligned with MiXCR, with productive beta chains retained. Rows matching on CDR3 protein sequence are summarized as one entry with the most common DNA and genes. Clone size and V and J calls follow TCRdb, not the original study. The sample table contains about 1.8 million distinct CDR3 sequences; only one count was recorded for roughly 52% of them. The top ten clones comprise approximately 2.1% of the sample.

For CDR1 and CDR2, the germline V gene lists SGHRS and YFSETQ. V is clipped by 7 bases and J by 2 bases, and the sequence between their germline boundaries is 15 bases long. CDR3 length: 14 amino acids, cysteine to phenylalanine. Just CDR3 DNA is preserved here, 42 bases in frame from base 1. The source material was blood. The chain uses TRBV5-1 and TRBJ2-5; the D segment is perhaps TRBD1 or TRBD2, each sharing 5 matched bases. This TCR was recovered from a woman in her forties in good health. In nucleotide form, the sequence is TGCGCCAGCGGGGGTGGCCGACAGCAAGAGACCCAGTACTTC. This codes for CASGGGRQQETQYF.